The 28 T cell receptor beta chains presented below share a single source sample, sequenced in a study of CD8 T cell repertoires and HIV-1 epitope variants (dated by TCRdb to 2019 to 2021). Library prep was done by the immunoSEQ multiplex PCR assay. This immuneACCESS table, as held by TCRdb, lists in-frame sequences with V and J called but not all clones. Of the missing ones, under half trace to an unresolved V gene in checked studies; the others have no known cause. Present in this sample are tens of thousands of clones, 60% to 80% of which were seen just once. Under 30% of the sample rests with the top ten. The sequenced material came from uncultured baseline CD8+ T cells from peripheral blood mononuclear cells (PBMCs). Receptors were obtained from a male donor with HIV.

This clone turned up a few times. J is TRBJ1-4 and V is TRBV7-8; no firm D call. Germline CDR1 SGHVS, CDR2 FQNEAQ. V was clipped by 4 bases and J by 0 bases, with 12 bases between them. The CDR3 loop spans 16 amino acids. CDR3 amino acids: CASSSRPAATNEKLFF. The CDR3 bases are TGTGCCAGCAGCTCCCGGCCAGCCGCAACTAATGAAAAACTGTTTTTT.

A remark on this clone: The same CDR3 also results from other DNA sequences found in this sample. The V call is TRBV6-5, the J call TRBJ1-5; unclear D gene. Trimming stripped 0 bases from V and 1 base from J, with 1 base between. Germline-derived CDR1 and CDR2 are MNHEY and SVGAGI. The CDR3 has 13 residues. CDR3 nucleotides: TGTGCCAGCAGTTACTCCAGCAATCAGCCCCAGCATTTT. It is translated as CASSYSSNQPQHF.

The chain employs TRBV7-9 and TRBJ2-7; a possible D gene is TRBD1 (6 bases). The CDR3 loop spans 13 amino acids. V lost 5 bases and J lost 0, with 8 bases in between. CDR1 and CDR2 from the germline V gene are SEHNR and FQNEAQ (reference sequence). CDR3 in DNA: TGTGCCAGCAGCCCAGGGGCCTCCTACGAGCAGTACTTC. The encoded protein is CASSPGASYEQYF. The whole variable domain, remainder taken from reference TRBV7-9 and TRBJ2-7, is DTGVSQNPRHKITKRGQNVTFRCDPISEHNRLYWYRQTLGQGPEFLTYFQNEAQLEKSRLLSDRFSAERPKGSFSTLEIQRTEQGDSAMYLCASSPGASYEQYFGPGTRLTVT.

The rearrangement joins TRBV5-1 to TRBJ2-3; D uncertain. Per germline, CDR1 SGHRS and CDR2 YFSETQ. Trimming cost V 3 bases and J 2 bases, with 13 bases left between them. The CDR3 consists of 15 residues. This CDR3 is CASSSSPQNTDTQYF. The DNA of the CDR3 is TGCGCCAGCAGCTCGTCGCCCCAGAACACAGATACGCAGTATTTT.

The chain has TRBV28 and TRBJ2-7; 9 bases fit TRBD1. V dropped 4 bases and J dropped 3; count of bases not matched to a gene: 7. This CDR3 region has 15 residues. Germline CDR1 is MDHEN and CDR2 is SYDVKM. The CDR3 nucleotides are TGTGCCAGCAGTTCTCCCACAGGGGGCATCTACGAGCAGTACTTC. It translates to CASSSPTGGIYEQYF.

This rearrangement joins TRBV7-9 to TRBJ2-3, with TRBD1 matching 7 bases. The CDR3 is made up of 14 amino acids. Germline CDR1 reads SEHNR; CDR2 reads FQNEAQ (reference sequence). The junction had 16 bases not matched to a gene; V was cut back by 5 bases and J by 14 bases. DNA for the CDR3: TGTGCCAGCAGCCCGGACAGGACCGGGACCAGGTTGTATTTT. Protein product: CASSPDRTGTRLYF.

This clone was picked up a small number of times. The genes are TRBV30 and TRBJ2-7; 7 nucleotides align to TRBD1. CDR1 GTSNPN and CDR2 SVGIG come from the germline V gene (reference sequence). There are 18 residues in the CDR3. V lost 2 bases to trimming and J lost 2 bases; unmatched junction nucleotides: 18. In DNA form, the CDR3 reads TGTGCCTGGAGTCCTAAGACAGGGACAAGCACTAACGCCTACGAGCAGTACTTC. It specifies CAWSPKTGTSTNAYEQYF.

This chain uses TRBV27 with TRBJ1-5; 9 positions agree with TRBD1. V was clipped by 1 base and J by 3 bases; unmatched bases: 13. The germline V gene has CDR1 MNHEY and CDR2 SMNVEV (reference sequence). This CDR3 is 19 amino acids long. The CDR3 DNA is TGTGCCAGCAGTTTATATCCCGTAGACAGGGGGTTTTTCAATCAGCCCCAGCATTTT. It translates to CASSLYPVDRGFFNQPQHF.

The chain employs TRBV19 and TRBJ1-4, with 7 bases aligning to TRBD1. CDR1 and CDR2 (germline): LNHDA, SQIVND (reference sequence). The CDR3 runs 15 residues. After removal of 7 bases from V and 4 bases from J, the junction contained 9 bases not matched to a gene. The CDR3 DNA reads as TGTGCCAGTACCACCGCAGGGGGACTTAATGAAAAACTGTTTTTT. It is translated as CASTTAGGLNEKLFF.

The V and J genes are TRBV10-1 and TRBJ1-2; tentatively, D is TRBD1 (6 bases). CDR1 is WNHNN and CDR2 is SYGVQD in the germline V gene (reference sequence). The CDR3 runs to 13 residues. The V gene lost 2 bases and the J gene lost 8 bases, with 12 bases spanning the gap. The CDR3 DNA sequence: TGCGCCAGCAGTGAGAACAGGGCCTCGGGCTACACCTTC. As protein: CASSENRASGYTF.

The chain has TRBV28 and TRBJ1-2, with D tentatively TRBD1 (5 bases). V lost 7 bases to trimming and J lost 4 bases, with 7 bases between them. The germline V gene encodes CDR1 MDHEN and CDR2 SYDVKM. The CDR3 contains 11 residues. This CDR3 reads CASTGGYGYTF. The DNA for the CDR3 is TGTGCCAGCACCGGGGGCTATGGCTACACCTTC.

This chain connects TRBV6-5 to TRBJ2-7; D is possibly TRBD1 or TRBD2 (5 bases each). The germline CDR1 and CDR2 sequences are MNHEY and SVGAGI. V was cut by 0 bases and J by 3 bases, with 12 bases left in between. This CDR3 contains 15 residues. The CDR3, as DNA: TGTGCCAGCAGTTACTCCCAGGGACGGAGCTACGAGCAGTACTTC. It is translated as CASSYSQGRSYEQYF.

This clone was seen a single time. This sequence joins TRBV10-3 and TRBJ2-5; the D is unclear. Trimming left V 3 bases short and J 5 bases short, with 10 bases between. Germline V gives CDR1 ENHRY, CDR2 SYGVKD. The CDR3 extends over 13 amino acids. This CDR3 is CAISDHSVETQYF. CDR3 nucleotides: TGTGCCATCAGTGATCATTCCGTGGAGACCCAGTACTTC.

The CDR3 loop is CASSIRREDQPQHF. For the CDR3, the DNA is TGTGCCAGCAGCATACGGAGGGAGGATCAGCCCCAGCATTTT. The J gene is TRBJ1-5, the V gene TRBV7-9; the D is unclear. This CDR3 region has 14 residues. Trimming took off 5 bases at V and 5 bases at J, with 13 bases between the two ends. Germline loops: CDR1 SEHNR, CDR2 FQNEAQ (reference sequence). The full variable domain, in which reference TRBV7-9 and TRBJ1-5 provide the parts outside the CDR3, is DTGVSQNPRHKITKRGQNVTFRCDPISEHNRLYWYRQTLGQGPEFLTYFQNEAQLEKSRLLSDRFSAERPKGSFSTLEIQRTEQGDSAMYLCASSIRREDQPQHFGDGTRLSIL.

The rearrangement joins TRBV6-5 to TRBJ2-7; D is undetermined. Looked up from germline, CDR1 is MNHEY and CDR2 is SVGAGI. Trimming pared 4 bases from V and 4 bases from J, leaving 17 bases between. The CDR3 length is 15 residues. CDR3 protein: CASSSFGTRRYEQYF. CDR3 DNA: TGTGCCAGCAGTTCCTTCGGTACCCGTCGGTACGAGCAGTACTTC.

This rearrangement joins TRBV6-5 to TRBJ2-1, with a tentative D call TRBD2 (6 bases). The CDR3 covers 15 residues. Looked up from germline, CDR1 is MNHEY and CDR2 is SVGAGI. V lost 4 bases to trimming and J lost 8 bases, with 18 bases between them. CDR3 loop: CASSSLAVGGDEQFF. CDR3 nucleotide sequence: TGTGCCAGCAGTTCATTAGCGGTGGGTGGGGATGAGCAGTTCTTC.

This chain links TRBV5-4 with TRBJ2-7, with D hard to call. Trimming removed 4 bases at V and 4 bases at J, with 21 bases between. Germline CDR1 and CDR2: SGHNT and YYREEE (reference sequence). There are 16 residues in the CDR3. In DNA form, the CDR3 reads TGTGCCAGCAGCCCTAATTTCGGAGTGAGTCGGTACGAGCAGTACTTC. Translated: CASSPNFGVSRYEQYF.

The chain couples TRBV28 to TRBJ2-7; a possible D gene is TRBD1 (6 bases). Per the germline V gene, CDR1 is MDHEN and CDR2 is SYDVKM. With 3 bases removed from V and 5 bases from J, the gap between germline ends came to 20 bases. This CDR3 has 16 amino acids. In DNA, the CDR3 is TGTGCCAGCAGTTTTTCCGGCAGGGGCCCTTACGACGAGCAGTACTTC. Translating gives CASSFSGRGPYDEQYF. The variable domain in full, completed from reference TRBV28 and TRBJ2-7, reads DVKVTQSSRYLVKRTGEKVFLECVQDMDHENMFWYRQDPGLGLRLIYFSYDVKMKEKGDIPEGYSVSREKKERFSLILESASTNQTSMYLCASSFSGRGPYDEQYFGPGTRLTVT.

The J gene is TRBJ2-5, the V gene TRBV4-3; 8 nucleotides agree with TRBD1. The V gene's germline CDR1 is LGHNA and CDR2 YSLEER. The length of the CDR3 is 16 residues. The ends lost 0 bases at V and 5 bases at J; junction bases unmatched: 8. CDR3 coding DNA: TGCGCCAGCAGCCAAGACAGGGCAGGGGGCAGGGAGACCCAGTACTTC. Translated: CASSQDRAGGRETQYF.

CDR3 region: CASSISAGRHISGNTIYF. CDR3 in DNA: TGTGCCAGTAGTATATCAGCCGGCCGGCACATCTCTGGAAACACCATATATTTT. The J gene is TRBJ1-3, the V gene TRBV19; D unclear. The V and J ends lost 2 bases and 0 bases respectively, with 17 bases between them. The CDR3 has 18 amino acids. Per germline, CDR1 LNHDA and CDR2 SQIVND (reference sequence). Variable domain in full (rest from reference TRBV19 and TRBJ1-3): DGGITQSPKYLFRKEGQNVTLSCEQNLNHDAMYWYRQDPGQGLRLIYYSQIVNDFQKGDIAEGYSVSREKKESFPLTVTSAQKNPTAFYLCASSISAGRHISGNTIYFGEGSWLTVV.

This clone was detected once. V gene TRBV19 combines with J gene TRBJ2-1; TRBD2 aligns across 9 bases. Germline-derived CDR1 and CDR2 are LNHDA and SQIVND (reference sequence). The CDR3 covers 13 residues. Trimming took 10 bases from V and 3 from J; bases not matched to a gene: 4. The CDR3 nucleotides are TGTGCCACCGGCGGGAGGGGCTACAATGAGCAGTTCTTC. This sequence encodes CATGGRGYNEQFF.

V is TRBV28 and J is TRBJ1-2; D is unclear. Germline V gives CDR1 MDHEN, CDR2 SYDVKM. The ends were cut back, 6 bases at V and 4 bases at J, with 21 bases in the middle. This CDR3 region has 16 residues. This chain's CDR3 is CASRLRVSGLAYGYTF. DNA for the CDR3: TGTGCCAGCAGGTTAAGGGTCTCGGGCCTCGCCTATGGCTACACCTTC.

In this sample, this clone turned up a few times. The V and J genes are TRBV7-2 and TRBJ2-1; D remains unclear. The V gene lost 0 bases and the J gene lost 9 bases, with 9 bases spanning the gap. Germline V gene sequence: CDR1 SGHTA, CDR2 FQGNSA. CDR3 length: 13 residues. CDR3 region: CASSLARTGEQFF. The CDR3 DNA reads as TGTGCCAGCAGCTTAGCGCGGACCGGTGAGCAGTTCTTC.

The chain carries TRBV30 and TRBJ1-4; possible D gene TRBD1, 5 bases. V lost 2 bases, J lost 6 bases, and 16 bases lay in between. The CDR3 length is 15 residues. Looked up from germline, CDR1 is GTSNPN and CDR2 is SVGIG (reference sequence). The CDR3 reads CAWSPRGSHDEKLFF. The DNA of the CDR3 is TGTGCCTGGAGTCCCCGGGGCTCACATGATGAAAAACTGTTTTTT.

This rearrangement joins TRBV30 to TRBJ1-1; D possibly corresponds to TRBD1 (6 bases). The germline V gene has CDR1 GTSNPN and CDR2 SVGIG (reference sequence). Trimming pared 2 bases from V and 0 bases from J, leaving 10 bases between. This CDR3 region has 14 residues. CDR3 region: CAWSPQGLNTEAFF. The CDR3 region has the DNA TGTGCCTGGAGTCCACAGGGTCTGAACACTGAAGCTTTCTTT.

This clone was counted many times. CDR3 DNA: TGTGCCAGCAGCGTAGAAGGGACAGGGGGTAATTCACCCCTCCACTTT. Residues: CASSVEGTGGNSPLHF. This rearrangement joins TRBV9 to TRBJ1-6; 11 bases line up with TRBD1. V gave up 0 bases and J gave up 6 bases; unmatched junction bases: 2. The CDR3 is 16 residues long. Germline-derived CDR1 and CDR2 are SGDLS and YYNGEE. The full variable domain, with the rest looked up from reference TRBV9 and TRBJ1-6, is DSGVTQTPKHLITATGQRVTLRCSPRSGDLSVYWYQQSLDQGLQFLIQYYNGEERAKGNILERFSAQQFPDLHSELNLSSLELGDSALYFCASSVEGTGGNSPLHFGNGTRLTVT.

The CDR3 region is CASSASTGTGYGYTF. CDR3 sequence (DNA): TGTGCCAGTAGTGCCTCAACCGGGACTGGCTATGGCTACACCTTC. This sequence joins TRBV19 and TRBJ1-2; D perhaps matches TRBD1 (5 bases). Trimming cost V 5 bases and J 4 bases, with 17 bases left between them. This CDR3 has 15 residues. Per the germline V gene, CDR1 is LNHDA and CDR2 is SQIVND (reference sequence).

V usage is TRBV6-4 and J usage is TRBJ2-1; D gene ambiguous. V gave up 2 bases and J gave up 2 bases, with 10 bases separating them. The CDR3 runs to 15 residues. Germline V CDR1 and CDR2: MRHNA, SNTAGT. CDR3 DNA sequence: TGTGCCAGCAGTGACCCTTGGGTCACCTACAATGAGCAGTTCTTC. As protein: CASSDPWVTYNEQFF.